This T cell receptor beta chain was recorded in a study of CD8 T cells in Susac syndrome. Study-wide context: Within the group of sequenced Susac syndrome patients, five or six had active disease and eight were in remission.

After extraction with the RNeasy kit, roughly 0.45 to 1 ug of the RNA was reverse transcribed using random hexamers. Multiplex immunoSEQ PCR targeted 54 Vbeta and 13 Jbeta TCR beta segments. TCRdb re-derived calls from the immunoSEQ multiplex PCR reads in MiXCR, one entry per CDR3 protein. There are 84,000 or so distinct CDR3 sequences in the sample; approximately 96% occur only once, and roughly 0.4% lies in the top ten. The CD8+ and CD4+ T cells were negatively isolated, with the TEMRA cells enriched by FACS. This CDR3 has 14 amino acids. V was trimmed by 0 bases and J by 7 bases, leaving 12 bases between them. Germline CDR1 reads MNHEY; CDR2 reads SMNVEV (reference sequence).

The sample comprised CD8+ T cells from PBMCs. The chain employs TRBV27 and TRBJ2-5; the D gene is possibly TRBD1 (6 bases). The TCR sequence derives from a human donor with Susac syndrome. The CDR3 region has the DNA TGTGCCAGCAGTTTATCCTTACAAGGGGGGACCCAGTACTTC. It encodes CASSLSLQGGTQYF.